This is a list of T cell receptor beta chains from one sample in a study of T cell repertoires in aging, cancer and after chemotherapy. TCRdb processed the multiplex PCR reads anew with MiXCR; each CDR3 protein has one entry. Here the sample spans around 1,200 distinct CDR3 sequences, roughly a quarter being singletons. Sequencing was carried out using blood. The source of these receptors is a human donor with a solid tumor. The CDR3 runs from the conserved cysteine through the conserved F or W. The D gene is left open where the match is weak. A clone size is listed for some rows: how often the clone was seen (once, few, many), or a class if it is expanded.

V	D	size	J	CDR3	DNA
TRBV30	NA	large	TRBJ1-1	CAWSVAGGPNTEAFF	TGTGCCTGGAGTGTAGCTGGGGGTCCGAACACTGAAGCTTTCTTT
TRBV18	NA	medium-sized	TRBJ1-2	CASSPPSVGDYGYTF	TGTGCCAGCTCACCACCGTCAGTAGGGGACTATGGCTACACCTTC
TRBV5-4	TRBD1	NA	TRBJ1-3	CASSQISGQGQNTIYF	TGTGCCAGCAGCCAAATCTCAGGACAGGGCCAAAACACCATATATTTT
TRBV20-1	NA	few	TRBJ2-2	CSAYRRETGYTGELFF	TGCAGTGCTTACAGGCGGGAGACAGGGTACACCGGGGAGCTGTTTTTT
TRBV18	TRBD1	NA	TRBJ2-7	CASSPPFGTVIYEQYF	TGTGCCAGCTCACCACCGTTTGGGACAGTGATCTACGAGCAGTACTTC
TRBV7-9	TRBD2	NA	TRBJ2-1	CASSLALRGESYNEQFF	TGTGCCAGCAGCTTAGCGTTGCGGGGGGAGTCCTACAATGAGCAGTTCTTC
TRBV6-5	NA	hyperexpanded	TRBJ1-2	CASSYSSADDGYTF	TGTGCCAGCAGTTACTCCTCCGCAGACGATGGCTACACCTTC
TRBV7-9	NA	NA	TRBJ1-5	CASSPSGVQPQHF	TGTGCCAGCAGCCCCAGTGGGGTTCAGCCCCAGCATTTT
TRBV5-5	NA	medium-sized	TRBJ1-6	CASSFSREGSPLHF	TGTGCCAGCAGCTTTAGTAGGGAGGGTTCACCCCTCCACTTT
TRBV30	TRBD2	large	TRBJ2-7	CAWSPTLSGGAGEQYF	TGTGCCTGGAGTCCCACGCTTAGCGGGGGGGCCGGCGAGCAGTACTTC
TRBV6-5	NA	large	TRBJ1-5	CASSYRDDQPQHF	TGTGCCAGCAGTTACAGGGATGATCAGCCCCAGCATTTT
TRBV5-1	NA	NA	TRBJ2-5	CASCLRARQDQETQYF	TGCGCCAGCTGCTTAAGGGCCCGACAGGACCAAGAGACCCAGTACTTC
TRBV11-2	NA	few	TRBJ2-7	CASSDGGYNSYEQYF	TGTGCCAGCAGCGACGGGGGCTATAACAGCTACGAGCAGTACTTC
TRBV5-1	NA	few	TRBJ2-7	CASSLVVSPYEQYF	TGCGCCAGCAGCTTGGTCGTCAGCCCCTACGAGCAGTACTTC
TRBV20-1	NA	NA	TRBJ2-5	CSARAGGPGTQYF	TGCAGTGCTAGAGCAGGGGGGCCAGGGACCCAGTACTTC
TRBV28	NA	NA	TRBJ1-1	CASSLHEGRGNTEAFF	TGTGCCAGCAGTTTACACGAGGGGCGCGGGAACACTGAAGCTTTCTTT
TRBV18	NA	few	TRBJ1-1	CASSPGAGVNTEAFF	TGTGCCAGCTCACCAGGGGCAGGGGTGAACACTGAAGCTTTCTTT
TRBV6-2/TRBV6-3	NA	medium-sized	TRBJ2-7	CASSYSGEQYF	TGTGCCAGCAGTTACTCGGGTGAGCAGTACTTC
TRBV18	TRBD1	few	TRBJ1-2	CASSPLGQETNYGYTF	TGTGCCAGCTCACCACTAGGACAGGAAACTAACTATGGCTACACCTTC
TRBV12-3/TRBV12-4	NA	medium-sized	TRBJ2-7	CASSPGWSEQYF	TGTGCCAGCAGTCCAGGGTGGAGCGAGCAGTACTTC
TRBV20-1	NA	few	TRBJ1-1	CSAPGSVRLLTGSDTEAFF	TGCAGTGCTCCCGGTTCGGTACGCCTTTTGACCGGCTCGGACACTGAAGCTTTCTTT
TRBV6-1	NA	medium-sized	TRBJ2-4	CASSEMGLAKNIQYF	TGTGCCAGCAGTGAGATGGGCCTAGCCAAAAACATTCAGTACTTC
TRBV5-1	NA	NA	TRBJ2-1	CASSLRQGGHNEQFF	TGCGCCAGCAGCTTAAGACAGGGAGGGCACAATGAGCAGTTCTTC
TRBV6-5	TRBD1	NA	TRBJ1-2	CASSPNGGGGYTF	TGTGCCAGCAGCCCCAATGGAGGGGGCGGCTACACCTTC
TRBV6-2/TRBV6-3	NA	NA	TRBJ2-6	CASSYNSGANVLTF	TGTGCCAGCAGTTACAACTCTGGGGCCAACGTCCTGACTTTC
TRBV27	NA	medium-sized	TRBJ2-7	CASSWAGTPTYEQYF	TGTGCCAGCAGTTGGGCCGGCACGCCAACCTACGAGCAGTACTTC
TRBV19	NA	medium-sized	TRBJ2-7	CASSIRHGGASYEQYF	TGTGCCAGTAGTATCCGTCATGGCGGGGCGTCCTACGAGCAGTACTTC
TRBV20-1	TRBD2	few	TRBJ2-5	CSARRVAGGVETQYF	TGCAGTGCTAGGAGGGTAGCGGGGGGGGTAGAGACCCAGTACTTC
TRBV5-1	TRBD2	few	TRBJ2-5	CASSSGLAGPRGETQYF	TGCGCCAGCAGCTCGGGACTAGCGGGGCCCAGGGGAGAGACCCAGTACTTC
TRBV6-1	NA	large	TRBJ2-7	CASSEPPRLQDEQYF	TGTGCCAGCAGTGAACCCCCCCGCCTGCAGGACGAGCAGTACTTC
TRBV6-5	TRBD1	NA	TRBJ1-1	CASSEAGWGQDEAFF	TGTGCCAGCAGTGAAGCAGGGTGGGGACAGGACGAAGCTTTCTTT
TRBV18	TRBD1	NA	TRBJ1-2	CASSRSRQGHYGYTF	TGTGCCAGCTCACGATCACGACAGGGGCACTATGGCTACACCTTC
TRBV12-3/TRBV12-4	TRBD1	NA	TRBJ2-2	CASRETGGTGELFF	TGTGCCAGCAGAGAGACAGGGGGCACCGGGGAGCTGTTTTTT
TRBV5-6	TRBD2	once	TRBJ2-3	CASSWGAGKGMDTQYF	TGTGCCAGCAGCTGGGGAGCGGGAAAGGGGATGGATACGCAGTATTTT
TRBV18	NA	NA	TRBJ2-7	CASSQTTGGAYEQYF	TGTGCCAGCTCACAAACCACGGGGGGCGCGTACGAGCAGTACTTC